This T cell receptor beta chain is drawn from a study of T cell responses to AZD1222 COVID-19 vaccine. Whole-study findings and limits: Spike-specific TCR breadth rose after two AZD1222 doses, and depth rose as well. Spike-wide coverage was observed for vaccine-associated CD4 TCRs, with dominant responses at 160-218 and 743-854. Clonal diversity was possibly underestimated, and white British individuals and females predominated among donors.

On this clone: The antigen is not known.

Profiled with immunoSEQ multiplex PCR; TCRdb holds only in-frame clones, not every one. The repertoire includes over 150,000 clones, approximately 90% of them detected once, and about 1.6% sits in the top ten. The source is an adult in good health. This specimen was peripheral blood, taken on day 0 of AZD1222 vaccination.

This CDR3 is CASSLGLGGVYGYTF. In DNA, the CDR3 is TGTGCCAGCAGTTTAGGTCTAGGAGGGGTCTATGGCTACACCTTC. V gene TRBV6-5 combines with J gene TRBJ1-2; the D gene is possibly TRBD1 (5 bases). This CDR3 has 15 amino acids. Germline CDR1 reads MNHEY; CDR2 reads SVGAGI. V was clipped by 4 bases and J by 4 bases, with 16 bases between them.